These 23 T cell receptor beta chains were all obtained from the same sample, sequenced in a study of shared clonotypes between healthy human individuals. Naivety among CD8 cells was defined by CD45RO negativity and positive CCR7 selection, thereby excluding terminally differentiated effector memory CD45RA+ cells. Some clones are missing from TCRdb's copy, which holds only in-frame ones; the method was immunoSEQ multiplex PCR. The repertoire has about 750,000 clones, around 92% of them found once; the top ten carry around 24%. The sample taken for sequencing was naive CD8+ T cells sorted from blood. The receptors derive from a man between 25 and 39 years old in good health.

This clone has only one observation. The chain recombines TRBV5-6 with TRBJ2-7; the match to TRBD1 covers 7 bases. V shed 5 bases, J shed 3 bases, and the junction held 11 bases outside the gene matches. CDR3 length equals 15 residues. Germline CDR1 and CDR2: SGHDT and YYEEEE. The CDR3 protein is CASRMGQRGNYEQYF. As DNA, the CDR3 is TGTGCCAGCAGGATGGGACAGCGAGGTAACTACGAGCAGTACTTC.

V gene TRBV14 combines with J gene TRBJ2-3; D unclear. CDR3 length: 12 amino acids. Trimming stripped 2 bases from V and 6 bases from J, with 6 bases between. Germline CDR1 and CDR2: SGHDN and FVKESK. The CDR3 sequence: CASSQQPDTQYF. CDR3 sequence (DNA): TGTGCCAGCAGCCAACAACCGGATACGCAGTATTTT.

The chain uses TRBV11-2 and TRBJ2-1, with D possibly matching TRBD2 (5 bases). The CDR3 extends over 17 amino acids. V was shortened by 0 bases and J by 5 bases, with 17 bases between the two germline ends. In germline, CDR1 is SGHAT, CDR2 FQNNGV. The CDR3 bases are TGTGCCAGCAGCTTAGATGCCGGTGTAGGGAGAAACAATGAGCAGTTCTTC. Its protein product is CASSLDAGVGRNNEQFF.

The chain is built from TRBV27 and TRBJ1-2; possibly TRBD1 for D (5 bases). Germline-derived CDR1 and CDR2 are MNHEY and SMNVEV (reference sequence). V lost 3 bases to trimming and J lost 4 bases, with 18 bases between them. This CDR3 has 16 amino acids. The CDR3 DNA reads TGTGCCAGCAGTTTGGTTTCGGGGGAAGACGGCTATGGCTACACCTTC. Translating it yields CASSLVSGEDGYGYTF.

V and J are TRBV7-9 and TRBJ2-7; tentative D call: TRBD1 (6 bases). The CDR3 runs 15 residues. The V gene's germline CDR1 is SEHNR and CDR2 FQNEAQ (reference sequence). Trimming removed 5 bases from V and 2 bases from J, with 16 bases in between. The CDR3 nucleotides are TGTGCCAGCAGCCATCCGGGACACTCACCCTACGAGCAGTACTTC. Residues: CASSHPGHSPYEQYF.

The chain employs TRBV21-1 and TRBJ2-7; the table's TRBD2 call for D was not verified on the DNA. TRBV21-1 represents a pseudogene. The CDR3 is 18 amino acids. The CDR3 DNA sequence: TGTGCCAGCAGCAAAGGGGCGACTAGCGGGACTTTGCCCTTTATGAAGTACTTC. Protein product: CASSKGATSGTLPFMKYF.

The chain uses TRBV30 and TRBJ2-3; the match to TRBD2 covers 8 bases. This CDR3 has 17 amino acids. Unmatched junction bases numbered 10, after V lost 2 bases and J lost 0 bases. Germline CDR1 GTSNPN, CDR2 SVGIG (reference sequence). CDR3 DNA: TGTGCCTGGAGTTGGTCACTAGCGGAAACTAGCACAGATACGCAGTATTTT. Translating it yields CAWSWSLAETSTDTQYF.

CDR3 coding DNA: TGCGCCAGCAGCCAAGATTTTTCGGGATCGGGGGCCAACGTCCTGACTTTC. The encoded protein is CASSQDFSGSGANVLTF. V is TRBV4-3 and J is TRBJ2-6, with a weak D call TRBD2 (5 bases). V dropped 0 bases and J dropped 4 bases, with 13 bases sitting between them. The CDR3 has 17 amino acids. In germline, CDR1 is LGHNA, CDR2 YSLEER.

The chain combines TRBV18 with TRBJ2-3; 8 positions agree with TRBD1. Trimming removed 4 bases from V and 2 bases from J; junction bases left unmatched: 5. CDR3 size: 15 residues. Germline loops: CDR1 KGHSH, CDR2 LQKENI. The CDR3 DNA is TGTGCCAGCTCACGACAGGGGATCGTCACAGATACGCAGTATTTT. It encodes CASSRQGIVTDTQYF.

The genes are TRBV7-2 and TRBJ2-1; D unclear. The V end lost 2 bases, the J end lost 7 bases, and 18 bases lay between the germline ends. The CDR3 covers 16 residues. The V gene's germline CDR1 is SGHTA and CDR2 FQGNSA. CDR3 region: CASSLPRSRLGNEQFF. For the CDR3, the DNA is TGTGCCAGCAGCTTACCCCGCTCAAGACTTGGAAATGAGCAGTTCTTC.

This rearrangement joins TRBV7-9 to TRBJ2-7, with a possible D match to TRBD2 (6 bases). The CDR3 length is 18 residues. Germline V gene lookup returns CDR1 SEHNR and CDR2 FQNEAQ (reference sequence). V lost 4 bases, J lost 0 bases, and 22 bases lay in between. In DNA form, the CDR3 reads TGTGCCAGCAGCTCCCCGGGTAGCGGTACCCCTTTCTCCTACGAGCAGTACTTC. Translation: CASSSPGSGTPFSYEQYF.

CDR3 sequence (DNA): TGTGCCAGCAGTCCATCCGCCGGTGAGATACGCACAGATACGCAGTATTTT. Encoded protein: CASSPSAGEIRTDTQYF. The rearrangement joins TRBV27 to TRBJ2-3, with D hard to call. V gave up 5 bases and J gave up 1 base, with 19 bases separating them. Germline lookup yields CDR1 MNHEY and CDR2 SMNVEV (reference sequence). The CDR3 extends over 17 amino acids.

The CDR3 nucleotides are TGTGCCAGCAGCTTTCGGGACACCACCTTGAGGGGGGAGACCCAGTACTTC. Amino acids: CASSFRDTTLRGETQYF. This chain connects TRBV11-2 to TRBJ2-5; the D gene is possibly TRBD1 (6 bases). The germline gives CDR1 SGHAT, CDR2 FQNNGV. This CDR3 spans 17 amino acids. V lost 3 bases to trimming and J lost 5 bases, with 22 bases between them. Filled out from reference TRBV11-2 and TRBJ2-5, the complete variable domain reads EAGVAQSPRYKIIEKRQSVAFWCNPISGHATLYWYQQILGQGPKLLIQFQNNGVVDDSQLPKDRFSAERLKGVDSTLKIQPAKLEDSAVYLCASSFRDTTLRGETQYFGPGTRLLVL.

The CDR3 protein is CSVNLAGVEVDTQYF. CDR3 coding DNA: TGCAGCGTTAATTTAGCGGGAGTTGAGGTAGATACGCAGTATTTT. The chain employs TRBV29-1 and TRBJ2-3; 9 nucleotides match TRBD2. In germline, CDR1 is SQVTM, CDR2 ANQGSEA. The CDR3 runs 15 residues. J gave up 5 bases and V 5 bases, and 11 bases lay outside the gene matches.

The CDR3 DNA is TGCGCCAGCAGCTTGGTTACAGAGGGCACTGAAGCTTTCTTT. Protein sequence: CASSLVTEGTEAFF. The chain joins TRBV5-1 to TRBJ1-1; D is unclear. V lost 0 bases and J 4 bases, leaving 10 bases between the germline ends. The CDR3 extends over 14 amino acids. Germline V gives CDR1 SGHRS, CDR2 YFSETQ.

This clone was counted a single time. CDR3 DNA: TGTGCCAGCAGGCCACAGGGGGCATACGGGACCCAGTACTTC. Translating gives CASRPQGAYGTQYF. The gene calls are TRBV7-9 and TRBJ2-5; 9 bases line up with TRBD1. This CDR3 contains 14 residues. V lost 6 bases and J lost 7; bases outside the gene matches: 9. Germline assignment: CDR1 SEHNR and CDR2 FQNEAQ (reference sequence).

The chain combines TRBV18 with TRBJ2-1; 9 bases fit TRBD1. The length of the CDR3 is 15 residues. V was clipped by 3 bases and J by 6 bases; unmatched bases: 6. CDR1 KGHSH and CDR2 LQKENI come from the germline V gene. Here the CDR3 DNA reads TGTGCCAGCTCACCCCCGGGACAGGGCATCAATGAGCAGTTCTTC. Its protein is CASSPPGQGINEQFF.

The chain combines TRBV10-2 with TRBJ2-7; the match to TRBD1 covers 8 bases. Per germline, CDR1 WSHSY and CDR2 SAAADI. The CDR3 has 13 residues. The V and J ends lost 6 bases and 3 bases, in that order; junction bases with no gene match: 4. Here the CDR3 reads CASRTGEDYEQYF. In nucleotides, the CDR3 is TGCGCCAGCAGGACAGGGGAGGACTACGAGCAGTACTTC.

The chain links TRBV9 to TRBJ2-6; no firm D call. Germline V gene sequence: CDR1 SGDLS, CDR2 YYNGEE. Trimming stripped 3 bases from V and 4 bases from J, with 8 bases between. The CDR3 is 14 amino acids. The CDR3 DNA reads TGTGCCAGCAGCGCCAAGACCGGGGCCAACGTCCTGACTTTC. It yields the protein CASSAKTGANVLTF.

This chain connects TRBV4-3 to TRBJ2-2, with 7 bases identical to TRBD1. V was pared by 0 bases and J by 6 bases, with 7 bases of the junction left unmatched. This CDR3 spans 16 amino acids. CDR1 is LGHNA, CDR2 YSLEER, per germline. The CDR3, as DNA: TGCGCCAGCAGCCAAGAGGTTTTGGGACAGCCCGGGGAGCTGTTTTTT. It translates to CASSQEVLGQPGELFF.

The V call is TRBV7-8, the J call TRBJ2-7, with D possibly called TRBD1 or TRBD2 (6 bases each). CDR3 length equals 15 residues. Trimming took 5 bases from V and 1 from J, leaving 15 bases between them. CDR1 is SGHVS, CDR2 FQNEAQ, per germline. In DNA, the CDR3 is TGTGCCAGCAGCCCAGGGGTGACTAGTTCCTACGAGCAGTACTTC. Translated, it gives CASSPGVTSSYEQYF.

The chain is built from TRBV10-3 and TRBJ2-1; 10 nucleotides match TRBD2. Germline V gene sequence: CDR1 ENHRY, CDR2 SYGVKD. With 9 bases clipped from V and 8 bases from J, the junction kept 7 bases outside the gene matches. This CDR3 is built from 13 residues. CDR3 bases: TGTGCCATTTTTAGCGGGAGGCGCGATGAGCAGTTCTTC. This sequence encodes CAIFSGRRDEQFF.

V usage is TRBV7-9 and J usage is TRBJ2-6; D gene unclear. CDR1 is SEHNR and CDR2 is FQNEAQ in the germline V gene (reference sequence). This CDR3 comprises 17 residues. The V end was cut by 4 bases, the J end by 0 bases, with 13 bases between. The CDR3: CASSSSVMSSGANVLTF. DNA for the CDR3: TGTGCCAGCAGCTCAAGTGTCATGAGCTCTGGGGCCAACGTCCTGACTTTC.